The clone carrying this TCR beta chain has a single count. This record comes from a study of sequential checkpoint blockade in melanoma. Study details: Each arm's sequence ended with maintenance nivolumab.

The repertoire was sequenced with immunoSEQ multiplex PCR; TCRdb's copy has only in-frame clones and lacks some. The repertoire includes around 18,000 clones, roughly 59% of them detected once, and approximately 18% sits in the top ten. The CDR3 has 15 residues. The germline CDR1 and CDR2 sequences are SGHRS and YFSETQ. V was pared by 1 base and J by 6 bases, with 14 bases between. Stated treatment: randomized to nivolumab then ipilimumab (arm A) or the reverse (arm B). PBMC sorting kept live CD3+CD8+ cells without CD19 or CD56. This rearrangement joins TRBV5-1 to TRBJ1-5, with a weak D call TRBD1 (6 bases). The source of this sequence is a human donor with melanoma. The input for sequencing was CD8+ T cells sorted from blood (inferred from file names), taken from a patient given nivolumab and ipilimumab in sequence. CDR3 coding DNA: TGCGCCAGCAGCTTGTGGCCGGGGGGCTCTCAGCCCCAGCATTTT. This sequence encodes CASSLWPGGSQPQHF.